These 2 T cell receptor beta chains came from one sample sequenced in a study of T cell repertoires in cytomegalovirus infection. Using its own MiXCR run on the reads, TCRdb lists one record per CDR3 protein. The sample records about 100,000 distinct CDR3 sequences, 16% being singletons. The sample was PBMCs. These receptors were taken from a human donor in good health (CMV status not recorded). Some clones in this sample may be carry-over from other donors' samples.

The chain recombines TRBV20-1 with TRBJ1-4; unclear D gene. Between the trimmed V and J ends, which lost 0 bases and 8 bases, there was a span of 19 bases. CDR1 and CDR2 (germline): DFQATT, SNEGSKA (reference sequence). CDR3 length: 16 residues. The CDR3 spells CSARDPQATVDEKLFF. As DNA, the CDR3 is TGCAGTGCTAGAGATCCCCAGGCAACAGTAGACGAAAAACTGTTTTTT.

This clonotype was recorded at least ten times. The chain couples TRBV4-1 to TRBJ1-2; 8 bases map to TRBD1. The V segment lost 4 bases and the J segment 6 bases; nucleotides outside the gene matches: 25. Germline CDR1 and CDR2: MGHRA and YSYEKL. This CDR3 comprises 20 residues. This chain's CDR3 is CASSPISFWTGKDDLDGYTF. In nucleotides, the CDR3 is TGCGCCAGCAGCCCGATTTCATTCTGGACAGGGAAAGACGATCTAGATGGCTACACCTTC.